Listed below are T cell receptor beta chains from one sample, sequenced in a study of OX40 agonist ivuxolimab in advanced cancers. The data were produced by immunoSEQ multiplex PCR, yet TCRdb's version contains in-frame clones alone and is incomplete. The data hold 50,000 to 70,000 clones, with around four fifths observed a single time. Sequenced here: CD4+ or CD8+ T cells sorted from blood, sampled in a trial of the OX40 agonist ivuxolimab. The receptors originated from an adult with an advanced solid tumor such as melanoma, head and neck, liver or kidney cancer. Both conserved end residues are part of each CDR3. The order of the fields is D gene, J gene, clone size, V gene, CDR3 protein, CDR3 DNA. The D gene is left open where the match is weak. A clone size is listed for some rows: how often the clone was seen (once, few, many), or a class if it is expanded.

-	TRBJ2-1	-	TRBV5-1	CASSLSNEQFF	TGCGCCAGCAGCTTGAGCAATGAGCAGTTCTTC
TRBD2	TRBJ2-2	-	TRBV5-4	CASSALGAGVTGELFF	TGTGCCAGCAGCGCCCTAGGGGCGGGGGTGACCGGGGAGCTGTTTTTT
-	TRBJ1-2	-	TRBV18	CASSPQELEGYTF	TGTGCCAGCTCACCACAAGAACTGGAAGGCTACACCTTC
-	TRBJ2-3	once	TRBV28	CATPRVIASTDTQYF	TGTGCCACCCCTCGGGTGATAGCTAGCACAGATACGCAGTATTTT
-	TRBJ1-2	-	TRBV6-1	CASSGSSYGYTF	TGTGCCAGCAGTGGATCAAGTTATGGCTACACCTTC
-	TRBJ2-3	-	TRBV14	CASSQVLAGRKRTDTQYF	TGTGCCAGCAGCCAAGTTTTGGCCGGCAGAAAACGCACAGATACGCAGTATTTT
-	TRBJ1-5	-	TRBV11-3	CASGLEGDGNQPQHF	TGTGCCAGTGGACTGGAGGGGGATGGCAATCAGCCCCAGCATTTT
TRBD1	TRBJ2-7	-	TRBV15	CATSRTGTGLSHEQYF	TGTGCCACCAGCAGAACCGGGACAGGGTTATCTCACGAGCAGTACTTC
TRBD1	TRBJ2-1	-	TRBV6-5	CASTNEGQPYNEQFF	TGTGCCAGCACCAATGAGGGACAGCCATACAATGAGCAGTTCTTC
-	TRBJ1-5	-	TRBV5-6	CASSLGPGTNQPQHF	TGTGCCAGCAGCTTGGGACCCGGGACCAATCAGCCCCAGCATTTT
-	TRBJ1-6	-	TRBV6-1	CASSRWEDNSPLHF	TGTGCCAGCAGCCGATGGGAAGATAATTCACCCCTCCACTTT
-	TRBJ1-2	few	TRBV6-5	CASSNPGGANGYTF	TGTGCCAGCAGTAACCCGGGGGGCGCGAATGGCTACACCTTC
-	TRBJ2-7	-	TRBV5-1	CASSLFAPTPYEQYF	TGCGCCAGCAGCTTATTTGCCCCCACGCCCTACGAGCAGTACTTC
TRBD1	TRBJ1-1	few	TRBV2	CASRTEGQTLDTEAFF	TGTGCCAGCAGAACAGAGGGACAGACCCTAGACACTGAAGCTTTCTTT
-	TRBJ2-2	-	TRBV11-3	CASSPLDTGELFF	TGTGCCAGCAGCCCGCTAGACACCGGGGAGCTGTTTTTT
-	TRBJ2-7	-	TRBV6-5	CASSLGTPDYEQYF	TGTGCCAGCAGCCTCGGGACCCCGGACTACGAGCAGTACTTC
-	TRBJ2-3	once	TRBV6-5	CASSYSGGARTDTQYF	TGTGCCAGCAGTTACTCAGGAGGGGCACGCACAGATACGCAGTATTTT
-	TRBJ1-2	-	TRBV2	CASSQPRGAYGYTF	TGTGCCAGCTCCCAGCCAAGGGGTGCATATGGCTACACCTTC
-	TRBJ1-2	-	TRBV5-5	CASSFGASGNYGYTF	TGTGCCAGCAGCTTTGGCGCTTCGGGGAACTATGGCTACACCTTC
-	TRBJ2-3	once	TRBV5-1	CASSQGRTDTQYF	TGCGCCAGCAGCCAGGGTAGGACAGATACGCAGTATTTT
TRBD1	TRBJ1-2	-	TRBV6-5	CASSMQGEGGYTF	TGTGCCAGCAGTATGCAGGGGGAAGGCGGCTACACCTTC
TRBD1	TRBJ2-7	-	TRBV18	CASSPPPGTGYSYEQYF	TGTGCCAGCTCACCCCCTCCCGGGACAGGGTACTCCTACGAGCAGTACTTC
TRBD1	TRBJ1-3	-	TRBV6-5	CASRDSHSGNTIYF	TGTGCCAGTCGGGACAGCCACTCTGGAAACACCATATATTTT
TRBD1	TRBJ1-2	-	TRBV28	CASRTGNPGGYTF	TGTGCCAGTCGGACAGGGAACCCTGGAGGCTACACCTTC
-	TRBJ2-5	-	TRBV19	CASMFRETQYF	TGTGCCAGTATGTTCCGGGAGACCCAGTACTTC
TRBD2	TRBJ2-2	-	TRBV7-6	CASSSGGGYTGELFF	TGTGCCAGCAGCTCCGGGGGGGGTTACACCGGGGAGCTGTTTTTT
-	TRBJ2-2	once	TRBV30	CAWSQAGANTGELFF	TGTGCCTGGAGTCAGGCAGGGGCGAACACCGGGGAGCTGTTTTTT
TRBD2	TRBJ2-5	-	TRBV18	CASSGTGTSATQYF	TGTGCCAGCTCAGGCACCGGGACTAGCGCGACCCAGTACTTC
-	TRBJ2-7	-	TRBV5-1	CASRPGSSFGEQYF	TGCGCCAGCCGTCCAGGCAGCAGCTTTGGCGAGCAGTACTTC
-	TRBJ2-1	-	TRBV6-1	CASSEVWVDEQFF	TGTGCCAGCAGTGAGGTGTGGGTGGATGAGCAGTTCTTC
-	TRBJ2-3	once	TRBV6-4	CASSESEGMDTQYF	TGTGCCAGCAGTGAATCCGAGGGGATGGATACGCAGTATTTT
-	TRBJ1-1	-	TRBV5-1	CASSLGVGANTEAFF	TGCGCCAGCAGCTTGGGGGTAGGAGCGAACACTGAAGCTTTCTTT
-	TRBJ1-2	-	TRBV18	CASSLDTDPYGYTF	TGTGCCAGCTCACTCGATACCGACCCATATGGCTACACCTTC
TRBD2	TRBJ2-7	-	TRBV4-3	CASSQDVVSGREQYF	TGCGCCAGCAGCCAAGACGTCGTTAGCGGGAGGGAGCAGTACTTC
-	TRBJ2-7	few	TRBV21-1	CASPNGLTYYEQYF	TGTGCCAGCCCCAATGGCTTGACCTACTACGAGCAGTACTTC
-	TRBJ2-2	-	TRBV19	CASSIFRDRGELFF	TGTGCCAGTAGTATCTTTAGGGACCGCGGGGAGCTGTTTTTT
-	TRBJ1-2	few	TRBV28	CASSSPGYGYTF	TGTGCCAGCAGTTCGCCCGGCTATGGCTACACCTTC
TRBD2	TRBJ2-5	few	TRBV11-2	CASSWSGGKETQYF	TGTGCCAGCAGCTGGAGCGGGGGTAAAGAGACCCAGTACTTC
-	TRBJ2-2	-	TRBV6-5	CASSYSGPYTGELFF	TGTGCCAGCAGTTACTCTGGACCGTACACCGGGGAGCTGTTTTTT
TRBD1	TRBJ2-1	-	TRBV25-1	CASTPGQLYNEQFF	TGTGCCAGCACTCCGGGACAGCTCTACAATGAGCAGTTCTTC
-	TRBJ2-5	-	TRBV2	CASRQGRETQYF	TGTGCCAGCAGGCAGGGGAGGGAGACCCAGTACTTC
TRBD1	TRBJ1-4	-	TRBV30	CAWKLGQGEKLFF	TGTGCCTGGAAATTGGGACAGGGGGAAAAACTGTTTTTT